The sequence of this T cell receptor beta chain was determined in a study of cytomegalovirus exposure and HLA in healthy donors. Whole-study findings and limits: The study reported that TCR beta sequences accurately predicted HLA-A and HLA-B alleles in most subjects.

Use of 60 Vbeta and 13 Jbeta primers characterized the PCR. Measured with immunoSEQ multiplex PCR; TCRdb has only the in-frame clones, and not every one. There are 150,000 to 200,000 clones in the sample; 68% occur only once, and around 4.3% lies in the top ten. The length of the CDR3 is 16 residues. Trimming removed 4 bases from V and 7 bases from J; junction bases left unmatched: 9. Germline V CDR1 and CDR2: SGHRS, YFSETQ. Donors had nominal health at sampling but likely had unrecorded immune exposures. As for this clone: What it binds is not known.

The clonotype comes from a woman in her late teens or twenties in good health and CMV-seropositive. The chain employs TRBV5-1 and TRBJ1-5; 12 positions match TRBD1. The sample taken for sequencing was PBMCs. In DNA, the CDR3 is TGCGCCAGCAGCGCCGGGACAGGGGGCTTGGGACAGCCCCAGCATTTT. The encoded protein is CASSAGTGGLGQPQHF.